The sample holds many counts of the clone carrying this T cell receptor beta chain. The antigen is undetermined. This sample is drawn from a study of T cells in Graves' hyperthyroidism and ophthalmopathy. The CDR3 regions of TCR beta were amplified from RNA transcripts. First-round RT-PCR of the TCR CDR3 relied on the HTBI primer set. One entry per CDR3 protein results from TCRdb running MiXCR on the multiplex PCR reads. The sample has approximately 410,000 distinct CDR3 sequences; around 15% are singletons. The study, taken as a whole, reports: Before onset, by a median of approximately 6.8 months, the model predicted ophthalmopathy.

V was trimmed by 0 bases and J by 4 bases, leaving 12 bases between them. CDR3 length: 15 residues. Germline loops: CDR1 SGHTA, CDR2 FQGNSA. The sequencing input was blood. This rearrangement joins TRBV7-2 to TRBJ1-2; D might be TRBD1 (6 bases). The clonotype originates from a man in his late teens or twenties with Graves' ophthalmopathy. This CDR3 reads CASSLAEDRIYGYTF. CDR3 sequence (DNA): TGTGCCAGCAGCTTAGCCGAGGACAGAATCTATGGCTACACCTTC.